The 24 T cell receptor beta chains given below trace back to one sample, sequenced in a study of CXCR3-negative and CXCR3-positive naive CD8 T cells. Points from the study as a whole: TRB CDR3s of CXCR3-positive naive cells were more hydrophobic than those of CXCR3-negative naive cells.

These TCRs are of unknown antigen specificity. The TRB cDNA libraries were prepared by 5' RACE with UMI labels. TCRdb reprocessed the 5' RACE reads and reports one entry per CDR3 protein, with no DNA. The sample totals about 84,000 distinct CDR3 sequences. The specimen was naive CXCR3+ CD8+ T cells from blood. Described subset: CD45RO-CCR7+CD27+CD95- naive CD8+ T cells expressing CXCR3 (TNR3+). The receptors derive from a human donor in good health. Some clones in this sample may be carry-over from other donors' samples.

The chain joins TRBV25-1 to TRBJ2-5. The CDR3 contains 13 residues. CDR1 is MGHDK, CDR2 SYGVNS, per germline. The CDR3 region is CATKVDLQETQYF.

V is TRBV7-8 and J is TRBJ1-5; TCRdb gives TRBD1 as the D gene, but with no DNA this cannot be confirmed. Germline CDR1 is SGHVS and CDR2 is FQNEAQ. The CDR3 length is 15 residues. This CDR3 reads CASSSQDRRSQPQHF.

The chain employs TRBV2 and TRBJ2-7; the D call of TRBD2 rests on TCRdb alone, since no DNA is present to check it. This CDR3 has 12 amino acids. Germline loops: CDR1 SNHLY, CDR2 FYNNEI. The CDR3 loop is CASKLAAYEQYF.

The chain couples TRBV7-6 to TRBJ2-7; TCRdb calls TRBD1, which cannot be checked without DNA. Germline V gene lookup returns CDR1 SGHVS and CDR2 FNYEAQ. The CDR3 spans 13 residues. The CDR3 sequence is CASSPGQGDEQCF.

This clonotype is classed as medium-sized by frequency. The chain joins TRBV4-3 to TRBJ1-4; without DNA, the TCRdb call of TRBD1 cannot be checked. Germline-derived CDR1 and CDR2 are LGHNA and YSLEER. This CDR3 has 16 amino acids. CDR3 region: CASSQDVGGGVEKLFF.

J is TRBJ2-4 and V is TRBV20-1; TCRdb proposes TRBD1, but this gene call is untestable without DNA. This CDR3 is built from 12 residues. Germline V lookup: CDR1 DFQATT, CDR2 SNEGSKA (reference sequence). This CDR3 is CSAREGGNIQYF.

The CDR3 is CASSHRSGTDDNEQFF. The chain is built from TRBV4-2 and TRBJ2-1; TCRdb outputs TRBD1, but without DNA this stays unchecked. There are 16 residues in the CDR3. From germline, CDR1 is LGHNA and CDR2 YNFKEQ.

The chain uses TRBV7-9 and TRBJ1-1; TCRdb returns TRBD1, unconfirmable since there is no DNA. The CDR3 spans 12 residues. Germline-derived CDR1 and CDR2 are SEHNR and FQNEAQ (reference sequence). The CDR3 spells CASSVGTGEAFF.

This chain connects TRBV7-8 to TRBJ2-7; lacking DNA, the TRBD1 call made by TCRdb goes unchecked. The CDR3 runs 14 residues. Germline lookup yields CDR1 SGHVS and CDR2 FQNEAQ. The CDR3 loop reads CASSLAGTAYEQYF.

The chain recombines TRBV24-1 with TRBJ2-7. CDR1 KGHDR and CDR2 SFDVKD come from the germline V gene. The CDR3 runs 11 residues. The chain's CDR3 is CATSLSYEQYF.

This CDR3 is CASSPTGLVGELFF. This chain links TRBV4-1 with TRBJ2-2; TCRdb selects TRBD2, and the lack of DNA leaves this call unchecked. Germline values: CDR1 MGHRA, CDR2 YSYEKL. The CDR3 has 14 amino acids.

This chain joins TRBV7-9 and TRBJ1-2; TCRdb outputs TRBD1, but without DNA this stays unchecked. Germline CDR1 SEHNR, CDR2 FQNEAQ (reference sequence). The CDR3 covers 15 residues. CDR3 sequence: CASSLIEETGNGYTF.

The chain joins TRBV28 to TRBJ1-1. Germline CDR1 and CDR2: MDHEN and SYDVKM. CDR3 length: 15 amino acids. Here the CDR3 reads CASSLFNPGLTEAFF.

This chain joins TRBV28 and TRBJ1-2; with no DNA, the TCRdb D assignment of TRBD1 cannot be verified. Germline CDR1 reads MDHEN; CDR2 reads SYDVKM. The CDR3 covers 14 residues. CDR3 in amino acids: CASTFEGVNYGYTF.

This chain uses TRBV7-9 with TRBJ2-3; TCRdb lists TRBD2, though no DNA is available to test this call. From germline, CDR1 is SEHNR and CDR2 FQNEAQ (reference sequence). This CDR3 spans 17 amino acids. The CDR3 sequence: CASSLGVRPKGTDTQYF. Combining the CDR3 with reference TRBV7-9 and TRBJ2-3 gives the whole variable domain DTGVSQNPRHKITKRGQNVTFRCDPISEHNRLYWYRQTLGQGPEFLTYFQNEAQLEKSRLLSDRFSAERPKGSFSTLEIQRTEQGDSAMYLCASSLGVRPKGTDTQYFGPGTRLTVL.

This chain links TRBV28 with TRBJ2-5; the TCRdb call, TRBD1, lacks DNA for checking. This CDR3 is built from 18 residues. Per the germline V gene, CDR1 is MDHEN and CDR2 is SYDVKM. CDR3 amino acids: CASSFRGQGIPGQETQYF.

The rearrangement uses TRBV3-1 and TRBJ2-1; TCRdb designates TRBD2, a call that cannot be tested without DNA. This CDR3 comprises 14 residues. Germline V lookup: CDR1 LGHDT, CDR2 YNNKEL (reference sequence). CDR3 amino acids: CASSLAGGNNEQFF.

The J gene is TRBJ2-5, the V gene TRBV28. This CDR3 has 13 amino acids. Germline V gene sequence: CDR1 MDHEN, CDR2 SYDVKM. The CDR3 sequence: CASSPTLPETQYF.

V and J are TRBV28 and TRBJ2-4; TCRdb picks TRBD2, but there is no DNA to check that call. CDR1 is MDHEN and CDR2 is SYDVKM in the germline V gene. The CDR3 runs 16 residues. This CDR3 reads CASRYESSGAKNIQYF.

The rearrangement uses TRBV5-1 and TRBJ1-6; TCRdb calls TRBD1, which cannot be checked without DNA. In germline, CDR1 is SGHRS, CDR2 YFSETQ. CDR3 length equals 15 residues. The CDR3 spells CASSLGPGPNSPLHF.

The rearrangement links TRBV7-2 to TRBJ2-7; the D call from TCRdb, TRBD2, cannot be confirmed without DNA. CDR3 length equals 15 residues. Germline CDR1 reads SGHTA; CDR2 reads FQGNSA. CDR3 in amino acids: CASSLLSGASYEQYF.

This chain links TRBV6-2 or TRBV6-3 with TRBJ2-7; lacking DNA, the TRBD2 call made by TCRdb goes unchecked. CDR1 is MNHEY, CDR2 SVGEGT, per germline. This CDR3 contains 13 residues. The CDR3 sequence is CASSSGQPYEQYF.

The chain has TRBV7-3 and TRBJ2-2; TCRdb selects TRBD2, and the lack of DNA leaves this call unchecked. The germline CDR1 and CDR2 sequences are SGHTA and FQGTGA. The CDR3 is 17 residues long. The CDR3 sequence: CASSLGTSGTATGELFF.

V usage is TRBV18 and J usage is TRBJ1-2; the D call of TRBD1 rests on TCRdb alone, since no DNA is present to check it. Germline V lookup: CDR1 KGHSH, CDR2 LQKENI. The CDR3 length is 17 residues. CDR3 residues: CASPTTRGQPSNYGYTF.